The 10 T cell receptor beta chains given below trace back to one sample, sequenced in a study of metastatic and nonmetastatic thyroid tumors. Treatment of any kind had been given to no patient before thyroid surgery. MiXCR was used by TCRdb to re-call the PCR reads. The sample includes approximately 82,000 clones, under 15% of them seen just once. What was sequenced was tumor tissue. The origin of the receptors is a female donor with papillary thyroid cancer or a benign thyroid nodule (not recorded which). Some clones in this sample may be carry-over from other donors' samples.

V is TRBV9 and J is TRBJ2-1; TRBD2 aligns across 8 bases. The CDR3 contains 16 residues. V shed 4 bases, J shed 5 bases, and the junction held 11 bases outside the gene matches. Germline CDR1 reads SGDLS; CDR2 reads YYNGEE. The CDR3 region is CASSSRTSTIHNEQFF. Here the CDR3 DNA reads TGTGCCAGCAGCTCTAGGACTAGCACCATTCACAATGAGCAGTTCTTC.

Concerning this clone: Other DNA variants within this sample encode the same CDR3. The V call is TRBV7-9, the J call TRBJ2-3; D gene ambiguous. The CDR3 loop spans 12 amino acids. Germline V gene data show CDR1 as SEHNR and CDR2 as FQNEAQ (reference sequence). Trimming took 7 bases from V and 3 from J, leaving 8 bases between them. The CDR3, as DNA: TGTGCCAGCATCTGGGGTACAGATACGCAGTATTTT. It encodes CASIWGTDTQYF.

Note on this clone: This could be a read error, since a much larger clone is one nucleotide away. The CDR3 is CASSRDQDTQYF. DNA of the CDR3: TGTGCCAGCAGCCGGGACCAAGATACCCAGTACTTC. This chain connects TRBV2 to TRBJ2-5; D may match TRBD1 or TRBD2 (5 bases each). This CDR3 is 12 amino acids long. CDR1 is SNHLY, CDR2 FYNNEI, per germline.

This clone has a handful of counts. Since a much larger clone is just one base distant, this may be a read error. This chain connects TRBV9 to TRBJ2-1, with 8 bases fitting TRBD2. CDR1 is SGDLS and CDR2 is YYNGEE in the germline V gene. With V trimmed by 0 bases and J by 9 bases, 11 bases remained unmatched. This CDR3 spans 16 amino acids. CDR3 bases: TGTGCCAGCAGCGTAGCTCCGGGACTAGTTTTCACTGAGCAGTTCTTC. Translated: CASSVAPGLVFTEQFF.

This clone was seen many times. The chain carries TRBV28 and TRBJ1-2, with unresolved D. Looked up from germline, CDR1 is MDHEN and CDR2 is SYDVKM. This CDR3 is 13 amino acids long. V lost 5 bases, J lost 1 base, and 8 bases lay in between. In DNA, the CDR3 is TGTGCCAGCAGTCCAGGAGGTAACTATGGCTACACCTTC. This translates into CASSPGGNYGYTF.

This clone occurred many times. This chain uses TRBV7-9 with TRBJ1-4; D remains unclear. This CDR3 is 15 amino acids long. Trimming took off 1 base at V and 5 bases at J, with 11 bases between the two ends. The germline CDR1 and CDR2 sequences are SEHNR and FQNEAQ (reference sequence). The CDR3 sequence is CASSLGTPENEKLFF. Written as DNA, the CDR3 is TGTGCCAGCAGCTTAGGAACGCCTGAGAATGAAAAACTGTTTTTT. Combining the CDR3 with reference TRBV7-9 and TRBJ1-4 gives the whole variable domain DTGVSQNPRHKITKRGQNVTFRCDPISEHNRLYWYRQTLGQGPEFLTYFQNEAQLEKSRLLSDRFSAERPKGSFSTLEIQRTEQGDSAMYLCASSLGTPENEKLFFGSGTQLSVL.

This clone appeared many times. This chain joins TRBV11-3 and TRBJ2-3; 10 bases agree with TRBD2. J lost 2 bases, V lost 5 bases, and 4 bases had no gene match. The V gene's germline CDR1 is SGHNT and CDR2 YENEEA. CDR3 length: 15 amino acids. In DNA form, the CDR3 reads TGTGCCAGCAGCGTGAGCGGGAGGGTCACAGATACGCAGTATTTT. Its protein product is CASSVSGRVTDTQYF.

Judged by abundance, this clone is medium-sized. Other DNA sequences from this sample encode an identical CDR3 as well. The V gene is TRBV30, the J gene TRBJ2-7; D call uncertain. V lost 2 bases, J lost 3 bases, and 8 bases lay in between. The CDR3 is made up of 12 amino acids. Germline CDR1 reads GTSNPN; CDR2 reads SVGIG (reference sequence). CDR3 in DNA: TGTGCCTGGAGTCTCGCAGACTACGAGCAGTACTTC. Its translation is CAWSLADYEQYF.

The V and J genes are TRBV4-2 and TRBJ1-1; weak D call: TRBD1 (5 bases). The V end was cut by 3 bases, the J end by 4 bases, with 18 bases between. The CDR3 extends over 16 amino acids. Looked up from germline, CDR1 is LGHNA and CDR2 is YNFKEQ. The chain's CDR3 is CASSHRYRGGSTEAFF. CDR3 coding DNA: TGTGCCAGCAGCCATCGGTATAGGGGAGGTAGCACTGAAGCTTTCTTT.

The table lists this clone with many counts. V and J are TRBV2 and TRBJ2-3; 13 positions match TRBD2. This CDR3 contains 15 residues. Germline loops: CDR1 SNHLY, CDR2 FYNNEI. V gave up 4 bases and J gave up 6 bases; unmatched junction bases: 4. The CDR3 nucleotides read TGTGCCAGCAGTGTACTAGCGGGAGGGGGGGATACGCAGTATTTT. Protein product: CASSVLAGGGDTQYF.